Here is one T cell receptor (beta chain) with its context. The data derive from a study of identifying expanded T cells in peripheral blood. Germline CDR1 and CDR2: LGHNA and YSLEER. The ends lost 4 bases at V and 5 bases at J; junction bases unmatched: 13. The CDR3 loop spans 17 amino acids. The repertoire was sequenced with immunoSEQ multiplex PCR; TCRdb's copy has only in-frame clones and lacks some. The table includes some 120,000 clones, about four fifths detected once. The chain uses TRBV4-3 and TRBJ1-4, with 7 bases lining up with TRBD1. The clonotype was recovered from a person aged 18 to 70 in good health. The sequenced sample was blood. The CDR3 loop reads CASSPKRAGQRNEKLFF. The CDR3 nucleotides read TGCGCCAGCAGCCCCAAGAGGGCGGGACAGAGGAATGAAAAACTGTTTTTT.